The 31 T cell receptor beta chains given below trace back to one sample, sequenced in a study of blood T cell repertoires in COVID-19. The protocol was immunoSEQ multiplex PCR, while the TCRdb copy is restricted to in-frame clones and leaves out a portion. This sample carries about 240,000 clones, more than 75% of them seen once, and the ten largest clones take about 12%. The sequencing input was peripheral blood. These receptors were taken from a man older than 75 with acute or convalescent COVID-19.

V gene TRBV7-2 combines with J gene TRBJ1-2; a possible D gene is TRBD1 (5 bases). Germline assignment: CDR1 SGHTA and CDR2 FQGNSA. The CDR3 runs 12 residues. V was cut by 5 bases and J by 4 bases, with 8 bases left in between. Here the CDR3 reads CASSRDSYGYTF. The CDR3 bases are TGTGCCAGCAGCCGGGACTCCTATGGCTACACCTTC.

This clone was recorded once. The V and J genes are TRBV11-2 and TRBJ1-1; possible D gene TRBD1, 6 bases. Germline V gene data show CDR1 as SGHAT and CDR2 as FQNNGV. The CDR3 length is 19 residues. Trimming took off 1 base at V and 0 bases at J, with 21 bases between the two ends. This CDR3 reads CASSLVLLAGAKVNTEAFF. The CDR3 bases are TGTGCCAGCAGCTTAGTCCTGCTTGCGGGGGCTAAGGTGAACACTGAAGCTTTCTTT.

The V gene is TRBV5-1, the J gene TRBJ2-1, with no clear D. In germline, CDR1 is SGHRS, CDR2 YFSETQ. V gave up 5 bases and J gave up 0 bases, with 12 bases separating them. The CDR3 runs to 15 residues. DNA for the CDR3: TGCGCCAGCAGTATCAGTTCCAGCTCCTACAATGAGCAGTTCTTC. Amino acid sequence: CASSISSSSYNEQFF. The variable domain in full, completed from reference TRBV5-1 and TRBJ2-1, reads KAGVTQTPRYLIKTRGQQVTLSCSPISGHRSVSWYQQTPGQGLQFLFEYFSETQRNKGNFPGRFSGRQFSNSRSEMNVSTLELGDSALYLCASSISSSSYNEQFFGPGTRLTVL.

CDR3 region: CASSQDSGGLNTEAFF. The DNA of the CDR3 is TGCGCCAGCAGCCAAGATTCTGGGGGCCTGAACACTGAAGCTTTCTTT. V gene TRBV4-1 combines with J gene TRBJ1-1; D might be TRBD1 (6 bases). The CDR3 has 16 residues. V was trimmed by 0 bases and J by 0 bases, leaving 11 bases between them. Germline V gene lookup returns CDR1 MGHRA and CDR2 YSYEKL.

This clone came up a few times. This chain joins TRBV9 and TRBJ1-1; D is uncertain. From germline, CDR1 is SGDLS and CDR2 YYNGEE. V was trimmed by 0 bases and J by 1 base, leaving 10 bases between them. The CDR3 sequence is 15 residues long. CDR3 loop: CASSVAGSGNTEAFF. The CDR3 DNA reads as TGTGCCAGCAGCGTAGCTGGTTCAGGGAACACTGAAGCTTTCTTT.

The chain links TRBV18 to TRBJ2-1; possible D gene TRBD1, 5 bases. Trimming left V 6 bases short and J 0 bases short, with 12 bases between. The CDR3 is 15 residues long. Germline lookup yields CDR1 KGHSH and CDR2 LQKENI. The CDR3 loop reads CASSLDRSSYNEQFF. The CDR3 bases are TGTGCCAGCTCCCTCGACAGAAGCTCCTACAATGAGCAGTTCTTC.

In the case of this clone: Within the sample, other DNA sequences also encode this same CDR3. The chain has TRBV9 and TRBJ2-7, with 8 positions matching TRBD1. The J segment lost 2 bases and the V segment lost 0 bases, leaving 4 bases of the junction unmatched. The germline CDR1 and CDR2 sequences are SGDLS and YYNGEE. The CDR3 is 15 amino acids. The CDR3: CASSVERTGPYEQYF. CDR3 coding DNA: TGTGCCAGCAGCGTAGAAAGGACAGGGCCCTACGAGCAGTACTTC.

V and J are TRBV7-9 and TRBJ1-4; D call uncertain. The V and J ends lost 0 bases and 8 bases respectively, with 7 bases between them. Per germline, CDR1 SEHNR and CDR2 FQNEAQ (reference sequence). The CDR3 extends over 13 amino acids. In DNA, the CDR3 is TGTGCCAGCAGCTTAGCGGGAGGGGAAAAACTGTTTTTT. Residues: CASSLAGGEKLFF.

The CDR3 DNA reads TGTGCCAGCAGCGTCCAGGGGGACTATGGCTACACCTTC. Protein: CASSVQGDYGYTF. The chain couples TRBV5-6 to TRBJ1-2; 7 bases align to TRBD1. From germline, CDR1 is SGHDT and CDR2 YYEEEE. This CDR3 has 13 amino acids. The J segment lost 3 bases and the V segment lost 4 bases, leaving 3 bases of the junction unmatched.

In its sample, this clone was seen once. This sequence joins TRBV15 and TRBJ1-1; tentative D call: TRBD1 (6 bases). CDR1 LNHNV and CDR2 YYDKDF come from the germline V gene (reference sequence). Trimming shortened V by 11 bases and J by 4 bases, and 14 bases separated the two germline ends. The CDR3 spans 12 residues. This chain's CDR3 is CASGGQSTEAFF. In DNA, the CDR3 is TGTGCCTCCGGGGGGCAAAGCACTGAAGCTTTCTTT.

V is TRBV13 and J is TRBJ1-2, with 7 positions matching TRBD1. V shed 0 bases and J 4 bases; nucleotides not matched to a gene: 14. The CDR3 has 18 residues. Germline CDR1 and CDR2: PRHDT and FYEKMQ (reference sequence). The CDR3 loop reads CASSLGGQAILPTYGYTF. The CDR3 DNA follows: TGTGCCAGCAGCTTAGGCGGACAGGCCATACTACCCACCTATGGCTACACCTTC.

This clone appeared a single time. V and J are TRBV7-9 and TRBJ1-4, with D possibly TRBD1 on 5 matching bases. Between the trimmed V and J ends, which lost 4 bases and 5 bases, there was a span of 14 bases. Germline CDR1 SEHNR, CDR2 FQNEAQ (reference sequence). The CDR3 consists of 15 residues. The CDR3 spells CASSSLGGVNEKLFF. DNA of the CDR3: TGTGCCAGCAGCTCCCTGGGAGGGGTGAATGAAAAACTGTTTTTT.

V and J are TRBV4-3 and TRBJ1-4, with no clear D. CDR1 and CDR2 from the germline V gene are LGHNA and YSLEER. V lost 7 bases to trimming and J lost 10 bases, with 19 bases between them. The CDR3 length is 14 residues. The CDR3: CASTLGRTIGKLFF. CDR3 nucleotides: TGCGCCAGCACTCTGGGCAGAACCATTGGAAAACTGTTTTTT.

The chain links TRBV5-1 to TRBJ1-3, with no clear D. The CDR3 has 16 residues. Germline V gene sequence: CDR1 SGHRS, CDR2 YFSETQ. Trimming shortened V by 0 bases and J by 2 bases, and 12 bases separated the two germline ends. CDR3 sequence (DNA): TGCGCCAGCAGCTTGGGTTCGGCGGCAGCTGGAAACACCATATATTTT. Residues: CASSLGSAAAGNTIYF. The full variable domain, in which reference TRBV5-1 and TRBJ1-3 provide the parts outside the CDR3, is KAGVTQTPRYLIKTRGQQVTLSCSPISGHRSVSWYQQTPGQGLQFLFEYFSETQRNKGNFPGRFSGRQFSNSRSEMNVSTLELGDSALYLCASSLGSAAAGNTIYFGEGSWLTVV.

The chain links TRBV6-1 to TRBJ1-2, with D possibly matching TRBD1 (6 bases). V was trimmed by 0 bases and J by 6 bases, leaving 11 bases between them. CDR1 is MNHNS, CDR2 SASEGT, per germline. The CDR3 is 14 residues long. CDR3 nucleotide sequence: TGTGCCAGCAGTGAAGCGAGGGACATCCATGGCTACACCTTC. Amino acids: CASSEARDIHGYTF.

As regards this clone: The sample has other DNA sequences that encode this CDR3 too. This chain links TRBV18 with TRBJ1-5; possibly TRBD1 for D (5 bases). The CDR3 is made up of 15 amino acids. Germline V gene lookup returns CDR1 KGHSH and CDR2 LQKENI. Trimming removed 3 bases from V and 1 base from J, with 10 bases in between. DNA for the CDR3: TGTGCCAGCTCACCGAGCGCAGGGAGCAATCAGCCCCAGCATTTT. It translates to CASSPSAGSNQPQHF.

J is TRBJ2-1 and V is TRBV5-4; D is ambiguous. The CDR3 is 15 residues long. The germline V gene has CDR1 SGHNT and CDR2 YYREEE (reference sequence). The V gene lost 6 bases and the J gene lost 0 bases, with 13 bases spanning the gap. CDR3: CASNFQTSSYNEQFF. CDR3 sequence (DNA): TGTGCCAGCAACTTTCAGACTTCCTCCTACAATGAGCAGTTCTTC. Drawing the rest from reference TRBV5-4 and TRBJ2-1, the complete variable domain is ETGVTQSPTHLIKTRGQQVTLRCSSQSGHNTVSWYQQALGQGPQFIFQYYREEENGRGNFPPRFSGLQFPNYSSELNVNALELDDSALYLCASNFQTSSYNEQFFGPGTRLTVL.

The V call is TRBV6-5, the J call TRBJ1-2; the match to TRBD1 covers 9 bases. Trimming removed 6 bases from V and 2 bases from J; junction bases left unmatched: 4. The V gene's germline CDR1 is MNHEY and CDR2 SVGAGI. CDR3 length: 14 residues. The CDR3 bases are TGTGCCAGCAGGGGAACAGGGGGCAACTATGGCTACACCTTC. Translation: CASRGTGGNYGYTF.

J is TRBJ2-1 and V is TRBV24-1, with D possibly TRBD2 on 6 matching bases. Per germline, CDR1 KGHDR and CDR2 SFDVKD. V shed 3 bases and J shed 7 bases, with 15 bases lying between them. The CDR3 runs 15 residues. The CDR3 loop is CATSDLGLFGNEQFF. The CDR3 DNA reads as TGTGCCACCAGTGATCTGGGACTGTTTGGGAATGAGCAGTTCTTC.

J is TRBJ1-2 and V is TRBV7-2; the match to TRBD1 covers 10 bases. V was clipped by 5 bases and J by 4 bases; unmatched bases: 7. CDR1 and CDR2 from the germline V gene are SGHTA and FQGNSA. CDR3 length equals 15 residues. CDR3 region: CASSQRTGGVYGYTF. For the CDR3, the DNA is TGTGCCAGCAGCCAACGGACAGGGGGAGTCTATGGCTACACCTTC.

The chain links TRBV3-1 (or the pseudogene TRBV3-2) to TRBJ1-1; D unclear. Trimming cost V 1 base and J 1 base, with 4 bases left between them. CDR1 is LGHDT and CDR2 is YNNKEL in the germline V gene (reference sequence). This CDR3 contains 13 residues. The CDR3 is CASSQGRNTEAFF. CDR3 sequence (DNA): TGTGCCAGCAGCCAAGGTAGGAACACTGAAGCTTTCTTT.

The rearrangement links TRBV19 to TRBJ2-1, with TRBD2 identical over 14 bases. The CDR3 extends over 16 amino acids. The germline V gene encodes CDR1 LNHDA and CDR2 SQIVND (reference sequence). V lost 5 bases, J lost 8 bases, and 8 bases stayed unmatched. Here the CDR3 DNA reads TGTGCCAGTAGTGTAGGGACTAGCGGGAGTCGAGATGAGCAGTTCTTC. This encodes CASSVGTSGSRDEQFF.

The gene calls are TRBV9 and TRBJ1-5; D might be TRBD1 (6 bases). Trimming removed 0 bases from V and 4 bases from J, with 11 bases in between. The CDR3 is 15 residues long. Germline CDR1 reads SGDLS; CDR2 reads YYNGEE. The CDR3 here is CASSVEWDTNQPQHF. The CDR3 DNA reads as TGTGCCAGCAGCGTAGAGTGGGACACAAATCAGCCCCAGCATTTT.

This clone has just one count. The rearrangement joins TRBV19 to TRBJ1-1, with 9 bases lining up with TRBD1. Germline V gene lookup returns CDR1 LNHDA and CDR2 SQIVND (reference sequence). The CDR3 is made up of 16 amino acids. Trimming cost V 5 bases and J 0 bases; bases outside gene matches: 7. For the CDR3, the DNA is TGTGCCAGTAGTTCGGGACAGGGTACGGTGAACACTGAAGCTTTCTTT. Protein: CASSSGQGTVNTEAFF.

The chain recombines TRBV9 with TRBJ1-2; no reliable D call. Deletions cut 0 bases from V and 2 bases from J, with 5 bases between. CDR1 and CDR2 from the germline V gene are SGDLS and YYNGEE. The CDR3 is 13 residues long. CDR3 in amino acids: CASSVEPNYGYTF. The CDR3 DNA sequence: TGTGCCAGCAGCGTAGAGCCCAACTATGGCTACACCTTC.

This chain uses TRBV2 with TRBJ1-4, with 8 nucleotides matching TRBD1. CDR1 SNHLY and CDR2 FYNNEI come from the germline V gene. The V gene end was trimmed by 8 bases and the J gene end by 4 bases; junction bases not matched to a gene: 6. The CDR3 extends over 14 amino acids. The CDR3, as DNA: TGTGCCAGCTGTGGACAGGGTCTTAATGAAAAACTGTTTTTT. Translated, it gives CASCGQGLNEKLFF.

The V call is TRBV2, the J call TRBJ2-1; TRBD1 aligns across 11 bases. Germline assignment: CDR1 SNHLY and CDR2 FYNNEI. Germline trimming cut 2 bases from V and 9 bases from J; bases unmatched to any gene: 3. The CDR3 is 14 amino acids. CDR3 bases: TGTGCCAGCAGTGAATTGGGGACAGGGGGTGAGCAGTTCTTC. Residues: CASSELGTGGEQFF.

The rearrangement joins TRBV3-1 (or the pseudogene TRBV3-2) to TRBJ2-7, with TRBD2 matching over 15 bases. Germline-derived CDR1 and CDR2 are LGHDT and YNNKEL (reference sequence). Trimming took 6 bases from V and 2 from J; bases not matched to a gene: 8. The CDR3 is 17 amino acids. Written as DNA, the CDR3 is TGTGCCAGCAGTCTGGGGACTAGCGGGAGGTCCCCCTACGAGCAGTACTTC. This gives the protein CASSLGTSGRSPYEQYF.

CDR3 DNA sequence: TGCGCCAGCAGCCAAGGATTACTAGCGGGGACAGATACGCAGTATTTT. Protein: CASSQGLLAGTDTQYF. The chain uses TRBV4-1 and TRBJ2-3, with TRBD2 matching over 10 bases. The CDR3 covers 16 residues. CDR1 and CDR2 from the germline V gene are MGHRA and YSYEKL. The V segment lost 1 base and the J segment 3 bases; nucleotides outside the gene matches: 4.

The V gene is TRBV5-1, the J gene TRBJ1-2; 7 bases align to TRBD1. Trimming took 3 bases from V and 1 from J; bases not matched to a gene: 9. Looked up from germline, CDR1 is SGHRS and CDR2 is YFSETQ. The CDR3 length is 16 residues. CDR3 region: CASSSVGTDLNYGYTF. The CDR3, as DNA: TGCGCCAGCAGCTCGGTAGGGACAGATCTTAACTATGGCTACACCTTC. Variable domain in full (rest from reference TRBV5-1 and TRBJ1-2): KAGVTQTPRYLIKTRGQQVTLSCSPISGHRSVSWYQQTPGQGLQFLFEYFSETQRNKGNFPGRFSGRQFSNSRSEMNVSTLELGDSALYLCASSSVGTDLNYGYTFGSGTRLTVV.

The chain employs TRBV4-3 and TRBJ2-1, with 8 bases fitting TRBD2. The CDR3 contains 17 residues. Germline trimming cut 0 bases from V and 9 bases from J; bases unmatched to any gene: 13. Germline CDR1 LGHNA, CDR2 YSLEER. CDR3 bases: TGCGCCAGCAGCCAAGAGTTTCCCGGGCCGGCGGGGGGTGAGCAGTTCTTC. Amino acid sequence: CASSQEFPGPAGGEQFF.